This passage covers 21 T cell receptor beta chains from one sample sequenced in a study of cytomegalovirus exposure and HLA in healthy donors. Method: immunoSEQ multiplex PCR; TCRdb's copy keeps in-frame clones and lacks some. Among roughly 230,000 clones listed, about 92% were seen once. Sample: PBMCs. The receptors were sampled from a woman in her 30s in good health and CMV-seronegative.

The chain joins TRBV4-3 to TRBJ2-5; D might be TRBD2 (6 bases). CDR1 is LGHNA and CDR2 is YSLEER in the germline V gene. V was pared by 2 bases and J by 2 bases, with 15 bases between. The CDR3 spans 16 residues. The CDR3 bases are TGCGCCAGCAGCCAATACTGGGGAGGAACACAAGAGACCCAGTACTTC. This translates into CASSQYWGGTQETQYF.

This chain joins TRBV7-2 and TRBJ2-6, with 8 bases matching TRBD2. The CDR3 runs to 18 residues. The V segment lost 5 bases and the J segment 0 bases; nucleotides outside the gene matches: 9. Germline loops: CDR1 SGHTA, CDR2 FQGNSA. The CDR3 sequence: CASSPRGGPGSGANVLTF. The CDR3 DNA is TGTGCCAGCAGCCCACGGGGGGGCCCGGGCTCTGGGGCCAACGTCCTGACTTTC.

The rearrangement uses TRBV2 and TRBJ2-7; D might be TRBD1 (6 bases). Germline CDR1 reads SNHLY; CDR2 reads FYNNEI. This CDR3 spans 15 amino acids. Trimming shortened V by 6 bases and J by 4 bases, and 19 bases separated the two germline ends. CDR3 sequence reads: CASRTGDNLRYEQYF. Here the CDR3 DNA reads TGTGCCAGCAGAACCGGGGACAATTTAAGGTACGAGCAGTACTTC.

CDR3: CASSLSSGRADTQYF. CDR3 nucleotides: TGTGCCAGCAGCTTGTCAAGCGGGAGGGCAGATACGCAGTATTTT. This chain uses TRBV5-4 with TRBJ2-3; 10 positions match TRBD2. The V gene end was trimmed by 1 base and the J gene end by 4 bases; junction bases not matched to a gene: 3. The CDR3 has 15 residues. CDR1 and CDR2 from the germline V gene are SGHNT and YYREEE (reference sequence).

The chain combines TRBV7-8 with TRBJ2-7, with D possibly being TRBD2 (5 bases). The V end was cut by 0 bases, the J end by 5 bases, with 11 bases between. Germline CDR1 reads SGHVS; CDR2 reads FQNEAQ. The CDR3 loop spans 14 amino acids. This CDR3 is CASSLATDLDEQYF. The CDR3 DNA follows: TGTGCCAGCAGCTTAGCGACGGACTTGGACGAGCAGTACTTC. Using reference TRBV7-8 and TRBJ2-7 for the parts outside the CDR3, the full variable domain is GAGVSQSPRYKVAKRGQDVALRCDPISGHVSLFWYQQALGQGPEFLTYFQNEAQLDKSGLPSDRFFAERPEGSVSTLKIQRTQQEDSAVYLCASSLATDLDEQYFGPGTRLTVT.

This rearrangement joins TRBV6-1 to TRBJ2-7; D is undetermined. V dropped 2 bases and J dropped 7 bases, with 12 bases sitting between them. The CDR3 is made up of 13 amino acids. CDR1 is MNHNS, CDR2 SASEGT, per germline. The CDR3, as DNA: TGTGCCAGCAGTGAAATATTGGCTGGAGAGCAGTACTTC. Translating gives CASSEILAGEQYF.

V gene TRBV5-3 combines with J gene TRBJ1-1; 7 bases agree with TRBD1. TRBV5-3 is sorted into the ORF group, with uncertain function. This CDR3 region has 13 residues. The V gene end was trimmed by 4 bases and the J gene end by 8 bases; junction bases not matched to a gene: 8. The chain's CDR3 is CARSPNRGGEAFF. CDR3 sequence (DNA): TGTGCCAGAAGCCCAAACAGGGGCGGGGAAGCTTTCTTT.

Note on this clone: Relative to the germline gene, one junction end is altered; a read error may explain this. The chain joins TRBV19 to TRBJ2-1, with TRBD2 matching 7 bases. The CDR3 loop spans 14 amino acids. The germline CDR1 and CDR2 sequences are LNHDA and SQIVND (reference sequence). The DNA of the CDR3 is TGTGCCAGTAGTAGACGGGGGGAGAGTCCCCGCAGGGTCTTC. It is translated as CASSRRGESPRRVF.

The chain combines TRBV6-5 with TRBJ2-5; D not resolved. Germline V gene sequence: CDR1 MNHEY, CDR2 SVGAGI. Trimming left V 2 bases short and J 4 bases short, with 8 bases between. This CDR3 has 13 amino acids. The CDR3 DNA follows: TGTGCCAGCAGTTACGGCATGCTAGAGACCCAGTACTTC. Amino acid sequence: CASSYGMLETQYF.

The chain combines TRBV18 with TRBJ2-7, with a weak D call TRBD1 (6 bases). Trimming took off 0 bases at V and 2 bases at J, with 8 bases between the two ends. The CDR3 runs 14 residues. Germline CDR1 KGHSH, CDR2 LQKENI. The CDR3 loop is CASSPPGQTYEQYF. CDR3 nucleotide sequence: TGTGCCAGCTCACCACCCGGACAGACCTACGAGCAGTACTTC.

The rearrangement uses TRBV5-1 and TRBJ2-5; 12 nucleotides agree with TRBD2. Trimming removed 2 bases from V and 2 bases from J; junction bases left unmatched: 1. Germline values: CDR1 SGHRS, CDR2 YFSETQ. This CDR3 has 15 amino acids. The CDR3 DNA sequence: TGCGCCAGCAGCTTTGGACTAGCGGGACAAGAGACCCAGTACTTC. Translated: CASSFGLAGQETQYF.

The genes are TRBV9 and TRBJ2-1; D remains ambiguous. Germline CDR1 and CDR2: SGDLS and YYNGEE. The CDR3 extends over 13 amino acids. With 4 bases removed from V and 5 bases from J, the gap between germline ends came to 10 bases. CDR3 sequence (DNA): TGTGCCAGCAGCCTCGGGCCACACAATGAGCAGTTCTTC. Encoded protein: CASSLGPHNEQFF.

The chain is built from TRBV18 and TRBJ2-5; TRBD1 is a possible D gene (7 bases). Trimming cost V 3 bases and J 1 base, with 12 bases left between them. Germline V CDR1 and CDR2: KGHSH, LQKENI. This CDR3 has 15 amino acids. CDR3 loop: CASSPGRGAQETQYF. CDR3 in DNA: TGTGCCAGCTCACCGGGCAGGGGGGCCCAAGAGACCCAGTACTTC.

The rearrangement uses TRBV7-9 and TRBJ2-7; unclear D gene. The CDR3 consists of 16 residues. Between the trimmed V and J ends, which lost 0 bases and 0 bases, there was a span of 12 bases. CDR1 and CDR2 from the germline V gene are SEHNR and FQNEAQ (reference sequence). The CDR3 protein is CASSLALGKRSYEQYF. In DNA form, the CDR3 reads TGTGCCAGCAGCTTAGCGCTCGGTAAGCGCTCCTACGAGCAGTACTTC.

The rearrangement joins TRBV4-3 to TRBJ2-1, with 11 bases fitting TRBD2. After removal of 1 base from V and 2 bases from J, the junction contained 7 bases not matched to a gene. Germline V lookup: CDR1 LGHNA, CDR2 YSLEER. This CDR3 spans 18 amino acids. The CDR3: CASSQVSPGLAAYNEQFF. The CDR3 DNA reads as TGCGCCAGCAGCCAAGTATCACCGGGACTAGCGGCCTACAATGAGCAGTTCTTC.

The chain recombines TRBV5-4 with TRBJ2-1; 7 bases are shared with TRBD2. This CDR3 contains 17 residues. CDR1 and CDR2 from the germline V gene are SGHNT and YYREEE (reference sequence). V lost 1 base to trimming and J lost 9 bases; unmatched junction nucleotides: 16. The CDR3 DNA reads as TGTGCCAGCAGCTTGCTGGTATTACCACGGGAGGAGGGTGAGCAGTTCTTC. Translation gives CASSLLVLPREEGEQFF.

This chain links TRBV28 with TRBJ2-5; possibly TRBD1 for D (5 bases). In germline, CDR1 is MDHEN, CDR2 SYDVKM. Trimming stripped 6 bases from V and 4 bases from J, with 15 bases between. The CDR3 loop spans 14 amino acids. The CDR3 nucleotides read TGTGCCAGCAGGGGGCTAGTGTCGACAGAGACCCAGTACTTC. Its translation: CASRGLVSTETQYF.

This chain connects TRBV5-4 to TRBJ1-4; TRBD1 matches at 7 bases. This CDR3 region has 12 residues. CDR1 and CDR2 (germline): SGHNT, YYREEE (reference sequence). J gave up 16 bases and V 0 bases, and 6 bases lay outside the gene matches. The CDR3: CASSLGQGSWFF. The CDR3 DNA is TGTGCCAGCAGCTTGGGACAGGGTAGCTGGTTTTTT.

This chain connects TRBV9 to TRBJ1-1, with TRBD1 matching 8 bases. Unmatched junction bases numbered 12, after V lost 4 bases and J lost 1 base. The length of the CDR3 is 17 residues. Germline CDR1 and CDR2: SGDLS and YYNGEE. The CDR3 DNA reads TGTGCCAGCAGCCCCTGGGGAGGACAGGGCAGGAACACTGAAGCTTTCTTT. It is translated as CASSPWGGQGRNTEAFF.

The chain combines TRBV27 with TRBJ1-3, with a tentative D call TRBD1 (6 bases). Germline CDR1 reads MNHEY; CDR2 reads SMNVEV (reference sequence). There are 16 residues in the CDR3. The V end lost 5 bases, the J end lost 4 bases, and 18 bases lay between the germline ends. DNA of the CDR3: TGTGCCAGCAGTGTCTATTACCCAGGGGACGGAAACACCATATATTTT. This codes for CASSVYYPGDGNTIYF.

The chain uses TRBV4-1 and TRBJ2-3; D is perhaps TRBD2 (5 bases). The CDR3 is made up of 13 amino acids. CDR1 MGHRA and CDR2 YSYEKL come from the germline V gene. Trimming stripped 1 base from V and 6 bases from J, with 8 bases between. In nucleotides, the CDR3 is TGCGCCAGCAGCCAAGCGGGATCCGATACGCAGTATTTT. Its translation is CASSQAGSDTQYF.